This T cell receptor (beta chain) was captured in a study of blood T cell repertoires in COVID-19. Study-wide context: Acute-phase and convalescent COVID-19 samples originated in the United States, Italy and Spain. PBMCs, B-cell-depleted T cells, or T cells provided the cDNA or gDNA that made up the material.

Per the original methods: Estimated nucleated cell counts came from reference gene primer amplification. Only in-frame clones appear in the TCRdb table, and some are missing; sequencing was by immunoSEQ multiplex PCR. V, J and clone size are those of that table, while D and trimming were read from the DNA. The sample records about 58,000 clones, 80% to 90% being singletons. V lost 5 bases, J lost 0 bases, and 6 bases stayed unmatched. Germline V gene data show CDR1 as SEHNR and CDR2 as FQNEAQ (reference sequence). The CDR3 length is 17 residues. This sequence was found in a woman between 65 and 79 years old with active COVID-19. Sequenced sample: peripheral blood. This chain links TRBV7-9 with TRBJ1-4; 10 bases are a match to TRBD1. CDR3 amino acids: CASSTRQGAATNEKLFF. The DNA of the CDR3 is TGTGCCAGCAGCACCCGACAGGGGGCAGCAACTAATGAAAAACTGTTTTTT.